This T cell receptor (beta chain) comes out of a study of blood T cell repertoires in COVID-19. As for the study in general: Both acute and convalescent COVID-19 samples were obtained from the United States, Italy and Spain.

Methods used by the authors: Estimation of nucleated cell counts relied on the amplification of reference gene primers. Assay used: immunoSEQ multiplex PCR; TCRdb lists only in-frame clones, some missing. That table supplies the V and J calls and clone size; D and trimming were determined from the DNA. The table includes more than 300,000 clones, around nine tenths detected once. Trimming removed 0 bases from V and 6 bases from J; junction bases left unmatched: 4. CDR1 is SGDLS, CDR2 YYNGEE, per germline. This CDR3 spans 15 amino acids. Seattle cases were enrolled at active infection and followed longitudinally.

This TCR came from a woman in her seventies with COVID-19, enrolled during active disease. Sequenced sample: peripheral blood. V usage is TRBV9 and J usage is TRBJ2-5; TRBD1 aligns across 11 bases. The CDR3 here is CASSVEGQGVQTQYF. CDR3 coding DNA: TGTGCCAGCAGCGTAGAGGGACAGGGGGTGCAGACCCAGTACTTC.